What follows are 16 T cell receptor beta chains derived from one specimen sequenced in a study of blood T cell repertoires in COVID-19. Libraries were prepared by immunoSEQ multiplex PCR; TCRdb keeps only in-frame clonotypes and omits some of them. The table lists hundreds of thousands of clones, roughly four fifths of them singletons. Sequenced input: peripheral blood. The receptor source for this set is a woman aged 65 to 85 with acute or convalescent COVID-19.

CDR3 DNA sequence: TGTGCCAGCAGTAGCGCTAGCGTTTACCAAGAGACCCAGTACTTC. It yields the protein CASSSASVYQETQYF. This chain joins TRBV28 and TRBJ2-5; D might be TRBD2 (6 bases). The CDR3 totals 15 residues. V was trimmed by 5 bases and J by 0 bases, leaving 13 bases between them. CDR1 is MDHEN and CDR2 is SYDVKM in the germline V gene.

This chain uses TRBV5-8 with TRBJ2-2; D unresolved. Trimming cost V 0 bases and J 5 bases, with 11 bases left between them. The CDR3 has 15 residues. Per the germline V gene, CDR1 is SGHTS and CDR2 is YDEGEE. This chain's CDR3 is CASSLGSLGTGELFF. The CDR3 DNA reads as TGTGCCAGCAGCTTGGGGTCCCTCGGGACCGGGGAGCTGTTTTTT.

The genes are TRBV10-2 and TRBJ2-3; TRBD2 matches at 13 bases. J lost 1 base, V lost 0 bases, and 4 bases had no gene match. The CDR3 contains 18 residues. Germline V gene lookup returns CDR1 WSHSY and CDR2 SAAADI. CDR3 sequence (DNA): TGCGCCAGCAGTGAGTCGAGACTAGCGGGGGGTGGCACAGATACGCAGTATTTT. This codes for CASSESRLAGGGTDTQYF.

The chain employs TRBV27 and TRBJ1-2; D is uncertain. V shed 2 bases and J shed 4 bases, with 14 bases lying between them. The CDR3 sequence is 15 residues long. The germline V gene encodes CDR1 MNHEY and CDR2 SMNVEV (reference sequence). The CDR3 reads CASSLEAPSSYGYTF. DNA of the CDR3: TGTGCCAGCAGTTTAGAGGCACCCAGTAGCTATGGCTACACCTTC.

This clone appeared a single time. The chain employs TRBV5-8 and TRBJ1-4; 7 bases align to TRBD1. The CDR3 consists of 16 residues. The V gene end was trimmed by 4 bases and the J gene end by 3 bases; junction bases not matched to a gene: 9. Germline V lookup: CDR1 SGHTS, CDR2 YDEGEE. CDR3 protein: CASSHPRGPANEKLFF. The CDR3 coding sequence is TGTGCCAGCAGCCATCCAAGGGGGCCCGCTAATGAAAAACTGTTTTTT. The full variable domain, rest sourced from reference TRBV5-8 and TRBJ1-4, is EAGVTQSPTHLIKTRGQQATLRCSPISGHTSVYWYQQALGLGLQFLLWYDEGEERNRGNFPPRFSGRQFPNYSSELNVNALELEDSALYLCASSHPRGPANEKLFFGSGTQLSVL.

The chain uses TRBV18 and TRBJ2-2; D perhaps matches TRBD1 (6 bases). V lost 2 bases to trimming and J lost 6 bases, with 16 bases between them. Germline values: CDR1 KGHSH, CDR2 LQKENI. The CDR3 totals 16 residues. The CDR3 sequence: CASSPTNTGISGELFF. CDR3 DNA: TGTGCCAGCTCACCAACAAACACAGGGATCTCCGGGGAGCTGTTTTTT.

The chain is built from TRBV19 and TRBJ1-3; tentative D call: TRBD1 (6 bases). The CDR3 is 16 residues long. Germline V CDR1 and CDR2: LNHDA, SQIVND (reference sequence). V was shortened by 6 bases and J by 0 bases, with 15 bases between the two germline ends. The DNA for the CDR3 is TGTGCCAGTAGCTTACAGGGCTCCTACTCTGGAAACACCATATATTTT. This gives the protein CASSLQGSYSGNTIYF. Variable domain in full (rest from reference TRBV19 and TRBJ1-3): DGGITQSPKYLFRKEGQNVTLSCEQNLNHDAMYWYRQDPGQGLRLIYYSQIVNDFQKGDIAEGYSVSREKKESFPLTVTSAQKNPTAFYLCASSLQGSYSGNTIYFGEGSWLTVV.

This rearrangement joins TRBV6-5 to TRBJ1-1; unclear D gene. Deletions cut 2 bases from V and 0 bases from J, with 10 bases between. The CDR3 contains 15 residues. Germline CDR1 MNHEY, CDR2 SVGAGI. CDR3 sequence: CASSYLAGMNTEAFF. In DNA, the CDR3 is TGTGCCAGCAGTTACCTCGCAGGTATGAACACTGAAGCTTTCTTT.

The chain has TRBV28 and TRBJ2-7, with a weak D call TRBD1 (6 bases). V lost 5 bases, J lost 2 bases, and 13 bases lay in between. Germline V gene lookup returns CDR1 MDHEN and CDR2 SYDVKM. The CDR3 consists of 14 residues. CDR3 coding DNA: TGTGCCAGCAGTGGGCCCGGGGACACCTACGAGCAGTACTTC. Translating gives CASSGPGDTYEQYF.

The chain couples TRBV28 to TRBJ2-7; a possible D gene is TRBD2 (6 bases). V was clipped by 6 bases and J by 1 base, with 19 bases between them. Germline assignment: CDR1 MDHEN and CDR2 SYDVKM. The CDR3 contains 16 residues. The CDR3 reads CASSSGSGLSSYEQYF. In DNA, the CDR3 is TGTGCCAGCAGCTCGGGATCGGGACTTTCATCCTACGAGCAGTACTTC.

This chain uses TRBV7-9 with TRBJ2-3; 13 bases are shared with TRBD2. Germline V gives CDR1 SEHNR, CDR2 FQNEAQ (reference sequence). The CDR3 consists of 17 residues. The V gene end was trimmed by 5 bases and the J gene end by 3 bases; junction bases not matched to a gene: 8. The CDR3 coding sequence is TGTGCCAGCAGCGCTAGGACTAGCGGGGGTAGTACAGATACGCAGTATTTT. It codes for CASSARTSGGSTDTQYF.

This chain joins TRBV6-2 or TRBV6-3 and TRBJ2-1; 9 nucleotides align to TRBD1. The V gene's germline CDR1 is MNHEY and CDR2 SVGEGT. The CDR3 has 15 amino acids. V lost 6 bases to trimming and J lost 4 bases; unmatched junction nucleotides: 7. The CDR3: CASSEDRGIYNEQFF. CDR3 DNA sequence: TGTGCCAGCAGCGAGGACAGGGGTATATACAATGAGCAGTTCTTC.

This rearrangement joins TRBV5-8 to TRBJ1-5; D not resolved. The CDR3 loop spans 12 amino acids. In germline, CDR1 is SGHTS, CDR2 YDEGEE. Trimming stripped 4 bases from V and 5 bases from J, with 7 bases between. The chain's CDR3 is CASSLRYQPQHF. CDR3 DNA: TGTGCCAGCAGCCTCAGGTATCAGCCCCAGCATTTT.

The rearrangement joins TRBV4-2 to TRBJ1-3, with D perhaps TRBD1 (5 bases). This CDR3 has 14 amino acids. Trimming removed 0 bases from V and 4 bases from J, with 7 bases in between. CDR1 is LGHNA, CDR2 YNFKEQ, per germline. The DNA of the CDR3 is TGTGCCAGCAGCCAAGAAGGGGTCGGAAACACCATATATTTT. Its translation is CASSQEGVGNTIYF.

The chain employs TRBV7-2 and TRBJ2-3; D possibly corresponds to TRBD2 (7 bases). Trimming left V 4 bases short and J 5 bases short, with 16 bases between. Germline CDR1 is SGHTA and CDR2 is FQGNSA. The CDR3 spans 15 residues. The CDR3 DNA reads TGTGCCAGCAGCTACGCGGGGGCCCCGGGAGATACGCAGTATTTT. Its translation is CASSYAGAPGDTQYF.

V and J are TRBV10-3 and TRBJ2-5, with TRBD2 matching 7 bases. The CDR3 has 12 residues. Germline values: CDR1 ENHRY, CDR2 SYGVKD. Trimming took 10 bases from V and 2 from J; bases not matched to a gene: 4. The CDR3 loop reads CATGTTQETQYF. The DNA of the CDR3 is TGTGCCACCGGGACTACTCAAGAGACCCAGTACTTC.